Following are 17 T cell receptor beta chains from one sample sequenced in a study of CD4 T cells in relation to SARS-CoV-2 and coronaviruses. Unexposed donor CD4+ T cells date from about 2011-2018, before the COVID-19 pandemic. Sequencing was performed with immunoSEQ multiplex PCR; in TCRdb, only in-frame clones are kept and a portion is missing. The table shows around 65,000 clones, with 87% occurring only once. The sample taken for sequencing was memory CD4+ T cells from PBMCs. Source of these receptors: a human donor in good health.

V and J are TRBV6-4 and TRBJ2-3; 11 positions match TRBD1. The J segment lost 4 bases and the V segment lost 6 bases, leaving 3 bases of the junction unmatched. Germline V gives CDR1 MRHNA, CDR2 SNTAGT. The CDR3 has 14 residues. Written as DNA, the CDR3 is TGTGCCAGCAGAAGGACAGGGGGCTCAGATACGCAGTATTTT. It yields the protein CASRRTGGSDTQYF.

V gene TRBV30 combines with J gene TRBJ2-1; D call uncertain. The V end lost 4 bases, the J end lost 8 bases, and 15 bases lay between the germline ends. Germline CDR1 GTSNPN, CDR2 SVGIG (reference sequence). The CDR3 is 13 amino acids. CDR3 amino acids: CAWTLTLIDEQFF. CDR3 in DNA: TGTGCCTGGACCCTCACGTTAATTGATGAGCAGTTCTTC.

The chain has TRBV19 and TRBJ2-7, with 7 bases lining up with TRBD1. J gave up 0 bases and V 3 bases, and 5 bases lay outside the gene matches. The germline V gene has CDR1 LNHDA and CDR2 SQIVND (reference sequence). CDR3 size: 15 residues. The CDR3 bases are TGTGCCAGTAGTATCCGACAGGGAAGCTCCTACGAGCAGTACTTC. This translates into CASSIRQGSSYEQYF.

The CDR3 is CASSFGTSGNTGELFF. The CDR3 bases are TGTGCCAGCAGCTTCGGGACTAGCGGGAACACCGGGGAGCTGTTTTTT. V is TRBV5-4 and J is TRBJ2-2; TRBD2 aligns across 11 bases. Germline trimming cut 2 bases from V and 1 base from J; bases unmatched to any gene: 1. The CDR3 runs to 16 residues. Germline lookup yields CDR1 SGHNT and CDR2 YYREEE (reference sequence).

The gene calls are TRBV9 and TRBJ1-2, with a tentative D call TRBD1 (6 bases). The CDR3 sequence is 13 residues long. Germline CDR1 and CDR2: SGDLS and YYNGEE. The V gene lost 3 bases and the J gene lost 4 bases, with 10 bases spanning the gap. The CDR3 spells CASSATGIYGYTF. The CDR3 DNA follows: TGTGCCAGCAGCGCTACAGGGATCTATGGCTACACCTTC. Drawing the rest from reference TRBV9 and TRBJ1-2, the complete variable domain is DSGVTQTPKHLITATGQRVTLRCSPRSGDLSVYWYQQSLDQGLQFLIQYYNGEERAKGNILERFSAQQFPDLHSELNLSSLELGDSALYFCASSATGIYGYTFGSGTRLTVV.

The CDR3 DNA reads TGTGCCTGGACCGAAGGGGCCTACGAGCAGTACTTC. This encodes CAWTEGAYEQYF. The chain combines TRBV30 with TRBJ2-7; D is perhaps TRBD1 (5 bases). Trimming took off 4 bases at V and 2 bases at J, with 9 bases between the two ends. The CDR3 is 12 amino acids. The germline CDR1 and CDR2 sequences are GTSNPN and SVGIG (reference sequence).

This clone appeared a single time. V and J are TRBV7-2 and TRBJ2-3; the D gene is possibly TRBD1 (5 bases). V lost 3 bases, J lost 2 bases, and 9 bases lay in between. Germline V CDR1 and CDR2: SGHTA, FQGNSA. The CDR3 covers 14 residues. CDR3: CASSLDTYTDTQYF. The DNA of the CDR3 is TGTGCCAGCAGCTTGGACACTTACACAGATACGCAGTATTTT.

This clone came up a few times. V and J are TRBV4-1 and TRBJ1-1; 7 positions agree with TRBD1. J lost 6 bases, V lost 3 bases, and 4 bases had no gene match. This CDR3 is built from 13 residues. CDR1 MGHRA and CDR2 YSYEKL come from the germline V gene. The CDR3 reads CASSQTGWPEAFF. As DNA, the CDR3 is TGCGCCAGCAGCCAGACAGGGTGGCCTGAAGCTTTCTTT.

The chain links TRBV4-1 to TRBJ1-2, with 9 positions matching TRBD1. The V and J ends lost 2 bases and 6 bases, in that order; junction bases with no gene match: 7. The CDR3 length is 15 residues. Per the germline V gene, CDR1 is MGHRA and CDR2 is YSYEKL. CDR3 nucleotide sequence: TGCGCCAGCAGCCAACCGGACAGGGGATCAAATGGCTACACCTTC. Protein product: CASSQPDRGSNGYTF.

The chain employs TRBV7-2 and TRBJ2-5, with TRBD2 identical over 10 bases. The CDR3 loop spans 16 amino acids. V lost 2 bases, J lost 8 bases, and 11 bases stayed unmatched. Germline loops: CDR1 SGHTA, CDR2 FQGNSA. In DNA, the CDR3 is TGTGCCAGCAGCTTAATAGCGGGGGGTCCCCAGGGCACCCAGTACTTC. Protein: CASSLIAGGPQGTQYF. Drawing the rest from reference TRBV7-2 and TRBJ2-5, the complete variable domain is GAGVSQSPSNKVTEKGKDVELRCDPISGHTALYWYRQSLGQGLEFLIYFQGNSAPDKSGLPSDRFSAERTGGSVSTLTIQRTQQEDSAVYLCASSLIAGGPQGTQYFGPGTRLLVL.

This clone was observed a single time. J is TRBJ2-7 and V is TRBV6-6; TRBD1 aligns across 11 bases. This CDR3 is built from 15 residues. Germline V gene sequence: CDR1 MNHNY, CDR2 SVGAGI (reference sequence). V lost 0 bases to trimming and J lost 4 bases; unmatched junction nucleotides: 2. The CDR3 region is CASSYSDRGPYEQYF. CDR3 in DNA: TGTGCCAGCAGTTACTCGGACAGGGGGCCTTACGAGCAGTACTTC.

The chain uses TRBV19 and TRBJ2-1; D is uncertain. V was trimmed by 6 bases and J by 3 bases, leaving 15 bases between them. CDR1 LNHDA and CDR2 SQIVND come from the germline V gene (reference sequence). The CDR3 is made up of 15 amino acids. The CDR3 DNA reads as TGTGCCAGTAGCCGTAGCCCCTACTACTACAATGAGCAGTTCTTC. This sequence encodes CASSRSPYYYNEQFF.

The chain links TRBV11-3 to TRBJ2-5; possibly TRBD1 or TRBD2 for D (5 bases each). V lost 8 bases and J lost 5, with 21 bases in between. The CDR3 extends over 15 amino acids. Germline CDR1 is SGHNT and CDR2 is YENEEA. The CDR3 DNA sequence: TGTGCCAGCGACTCCGGGGACGAGCCTCCGGAGACCCAGTACTTC. Translating it yields CASDSGDEPPETQYF.

As to this clone: Its ends do not fully match the called genes, so a read error is possible. The V gene is TRBV3-1 (or the pseudogene TRBV3-2), the J gene TRBJ1-2; perhaps TRBD1 as D (5 bases). Germline CDR1 LGHDT, CDR2 YNNKEL (reference sequence). CDR3 length equals 12 residues. The CDR3 bases are TGTGCCAGCAGCCACTTACTCAGGACATTTCTCTTC. It specifies CASSHLLRTFLF.

This clone was observed a handful of times. The genes are TRBV7-2 and TRBJ1-5; D not resolved. The germline V and J ends were trimmed by 7 bases and 0 bases, with 19 bases remaining between them. Germline V gene lookup returns CDR1 SGHTA and CDR2 FQGNSA. The CDR3 contains 17 residues. The CDR3 DNA sequence: TGTGCCAGCACGCCGCGGGCAGCCCTCCTTAGCAATCAGCCCCAGCATTTT. This codes for CASTPRAALLSNQPQHF.

The chain has TRBV6-2 or TRBV6-3 and TRBJ1-2; D is unclear. The germline V gene encodes CDR1 MNHEY and CDR2 SVGEGT. V lost 2 bases, J lost 4 bases, and 8 bases lay in between. This CDR3 comprises 13 residues. CDR3: CASSYGPRYGYTF. CDR3 sequence (DNA): TGTGCCAGCAGTTACGGACCGCGCTATGGCTACACCTTC.

The V gene is TRBV29-1, the J gene TRBJ2-5; D gene ambiguous. Germline lookup yields CDR1 SQVTM and CDR2 ANQGSEA. CDR3 size: 16 residues. With 7 bases removed from V and 1 base from J, the gap between germline ends came to 22 bases. CDR3: CSAQDSYQAGQETQYF. CDR3 nucleotides: TGCAGCGCGCAAGATAGTTACCAGGCAGGCCAAGAGACCCAGTACTTC.